This T cell receptor (beta chain) was identified in a study of early T cells in non-severe SARS-CoV-2 infection. TCRdb used MiXCR to reprocess the 5' RACE reads, holding one entry per CDR3 protein. The data hold about 30,000 distinct CDR3 sequences, with approximately 5.2% observed a single time. This clonotype appeared a few times. Sequencing was done on a sample of whole blood. This clonotype was obtained from an adult who was a healthcare worker with PCR-confirmed SARS-CoV-2 infection or an uninfected control (not recorded which).

CDR3 protein: CASLWTGGTDTQYF. The CDR3 nucleotides read TGTGCCAGCCTTTGGACAGGGGGGACAGATACGCAGTATTTT. The chain combines TRBV6-1 with TRBJ2-3; 10 positions agree with TRBD1. Trimming at V came to 8 bases and at J to 3 bases, leaving 5 bases not matched to a gene. The CDR3 has 14 residues. Germline lookup yields CDR1 MNHNS and CDR2 SASEGT.